Many counts were recorded for the clone carrying this T cell receptor beta chain. The antigen remains unidentified. Total RNA extracted from each sample amounted to at least 6 micrograms. This sample was included in a study of blood T cells in healthy people across ages. Findings and caveats of the study: Among T cells, TCR beta diversity per million cells dropped roughly linearly as age rose. Higher diversity, along with more naive CD4+ cells, distinguished long-lived donors from aged donors.

Together with a sample-barcoded 5' primer, a J-beta primer mix was included in a second PCR lasting about 7 to 11 cycles. All samples yielded 2.5 million or more CDR3-containing paired-end reads. TCRdb re-analysed the 5' RACE reads in MiXCR, keeping a single row per CDR3 protein. The sample comprises about 830,000 distinct CDR3 sequences, 58% of which are singletons, and about 20% rests with the top ten. CDR3 size: 12 residues. Deletions cut 3 bases from V and 11 bases from J, with 13 bases between. Sequencing input: blood. The source is a man aged 25 to 40 in good health. This chain uses TRBV12-3 or TRBV12-4 with TRBJ2-5; no clear D gene. Here the CDR3 DNA reads TGTGCCAGCAGTTTTGAGGAGTACGAACAGTACTTC. It codes for CASSFEEYEQYF.